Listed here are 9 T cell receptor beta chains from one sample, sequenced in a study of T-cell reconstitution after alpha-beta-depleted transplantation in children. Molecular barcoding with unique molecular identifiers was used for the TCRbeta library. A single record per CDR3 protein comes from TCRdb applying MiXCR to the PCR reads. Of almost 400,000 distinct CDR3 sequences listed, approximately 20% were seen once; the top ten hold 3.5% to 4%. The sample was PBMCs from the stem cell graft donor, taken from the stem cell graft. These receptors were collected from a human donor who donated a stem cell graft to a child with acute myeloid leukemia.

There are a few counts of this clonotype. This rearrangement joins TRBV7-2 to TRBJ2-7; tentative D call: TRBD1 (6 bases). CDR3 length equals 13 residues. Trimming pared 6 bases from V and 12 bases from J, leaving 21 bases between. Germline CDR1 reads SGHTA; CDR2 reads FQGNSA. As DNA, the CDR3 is TGTGCCAGCAGTCAAGACAGGTCCCAGCCGAGGTACTTC. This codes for CASSQDRSQPRYF.

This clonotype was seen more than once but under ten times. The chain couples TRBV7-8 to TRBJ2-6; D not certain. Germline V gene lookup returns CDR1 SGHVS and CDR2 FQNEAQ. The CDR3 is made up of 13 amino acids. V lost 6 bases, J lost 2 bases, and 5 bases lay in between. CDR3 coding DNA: TGTGCCAGCAGAACGACTGGGGCCAACGTCCTGACTTTC. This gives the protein CASRTTGANVLTF.

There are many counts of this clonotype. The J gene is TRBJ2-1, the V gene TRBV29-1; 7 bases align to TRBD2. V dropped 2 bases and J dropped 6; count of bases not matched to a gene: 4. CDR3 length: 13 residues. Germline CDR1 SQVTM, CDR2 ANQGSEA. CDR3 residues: CSVELAAPNEQFF. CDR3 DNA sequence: TGCAGCGTTGAACTAGCGGCACCCAATGAGCAGTTCTTC.

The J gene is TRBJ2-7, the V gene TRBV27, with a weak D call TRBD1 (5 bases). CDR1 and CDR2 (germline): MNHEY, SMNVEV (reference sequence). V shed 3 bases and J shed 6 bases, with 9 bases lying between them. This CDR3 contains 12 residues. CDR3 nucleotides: TGTGCCAGCAGTTTTGTAAGGGGCGAGCAGTACTTC. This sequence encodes CASSFVRGEQYF.

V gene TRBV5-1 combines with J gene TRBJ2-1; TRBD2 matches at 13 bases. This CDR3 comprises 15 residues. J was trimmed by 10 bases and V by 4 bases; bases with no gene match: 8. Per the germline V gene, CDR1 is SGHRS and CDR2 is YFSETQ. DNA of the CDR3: TGCGCCAGCAGCCCGGCGGGACTAGCGGGAAACGAGCAGTTCTTC. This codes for CASSPAGLAGNEQFF.

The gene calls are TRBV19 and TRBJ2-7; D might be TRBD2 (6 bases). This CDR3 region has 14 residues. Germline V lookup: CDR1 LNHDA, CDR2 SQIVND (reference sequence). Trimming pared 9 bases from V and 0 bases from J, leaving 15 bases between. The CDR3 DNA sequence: TGTGCCAGCATGGAGGACTATAGCTCCTACGAGCAGTACTTC. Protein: CASMEDYSSYEQYF.

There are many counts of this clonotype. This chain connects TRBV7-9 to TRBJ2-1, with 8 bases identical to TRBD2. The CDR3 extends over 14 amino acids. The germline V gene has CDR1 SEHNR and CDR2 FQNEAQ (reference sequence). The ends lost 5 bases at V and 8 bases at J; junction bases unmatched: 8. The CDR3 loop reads CASSTTGTSDEQFF. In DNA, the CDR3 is TGTGCCAGCAGCACGACCGGGACTAGTGATGAGCAGTTCTTC.

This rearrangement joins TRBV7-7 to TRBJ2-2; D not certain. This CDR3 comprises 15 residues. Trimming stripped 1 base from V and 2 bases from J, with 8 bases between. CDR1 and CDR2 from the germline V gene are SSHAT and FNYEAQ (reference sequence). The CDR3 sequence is CASSLELVNTGELFF. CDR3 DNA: TGTGCCAGCAGCTTAGAGCTTGTAAACACCGGGGAGCTGTTTTTT.

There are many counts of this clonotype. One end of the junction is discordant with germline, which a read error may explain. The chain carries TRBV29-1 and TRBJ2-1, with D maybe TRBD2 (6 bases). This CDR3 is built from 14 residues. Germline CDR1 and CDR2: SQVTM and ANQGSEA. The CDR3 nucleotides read TGCAGCGTTGTTGGGACTTTCTCCTACAATGAGCAGTCCTTC. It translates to CSVVGTFSYNEQSF.